This passage covers 19 T cell receptor beta chains from one sample sequenced in a study of blood T cell repertoires in COVID-19. The repertoire was sequenced with immunoSEQ multiplex PCR; TCRdb's copy has only in-frame clones and lacks some. The profile shows around 270,000 clones, approximately 89% of them singletons. Sequenced sample: peripheral blood. These receptors were obtained from a man between 40 and 49 years old who had recovered from COVID-19.

This clone has a handful of counts. Additional DNA sequences in this sample encode the identical CDR3. The V and J genes are TRBV4-3 and TRBJ2-3; 8 positions match TRBD2. Germline CDR1 and CDR2: LGHNA and YSLEER. The trim removed 4 bases at V and 0 bases at J, leaving 6 bases unmatched. The CDR3 extends over 16 amino acids. CDR3 sequence (DNA): TGCGCCAGCAGCCTTTCGGGGGGGTTGAGCACAGATACGCAGTATTTT. Encoded protein: CASSLSGGLSTDTQYF.

This chain joins TRBV3-1 (or the pseudogene TRBV3-2) and TRBJ2-7; D remains unclear. The CDR3 length is 12 residues. The V end was cut by 3 bases, the J end by 3 bases, with 6 bases between. The germline gives CDR1 LGHDT, CDR2 YNNKEL (reference sequence). The CDR3 sequence is CASSHLRYEQYF. In DNA form, the CDR3 reads TGTGCCAGCAGCCATCTCCGCTACGAGCAGTACTTC.

J is TRBJ1-4 and V is TRBV7-9; perhaps TRBD1 as D (6 bases). The CDR3 has 16 amino acids. Germline V CDR1 and CDR2: SEHNR, FQNEAQ (reference sequence). V was cut by 2 bases and J by 4 bases, with 14 bases left in between. CDR3 sequence reads: CASSLNWGQDNEKLFF. The CDR3 DNA is TGTGCCAGCAGCTTAAACTGGGGGCAGGATAATGAAAAACTGTTTTTT. Combining the CDR3 with reference TRBV7-9 and TRBJ1-4 gives the whole variable domain DTGVSQNPRHKITKRGQNVTFRCDPISEHNRLYWYRQTLGQGPEFLTYFQNEAQLEKSRLLSDRFSAERPKGSFSTLEIQRTEQGDSAMYLCASSLNWGQDNEKLFFGSGTQLSVL.

This rearrangement joins TRBV3-1 (or the pseudogene TRBV3-2) to TRBJ2-3; 9 bases map to TRBD2. Looked up from germline, CDR1 is LGHDT and CDR2 is YNNKEL (reference sequence). V gave up 3 bases and J gave up 10 bases; unmatched junction bases: 5. The CDR3 is 13 residues long. The CDR3 sequence: CASSQARLAAQYF. Here the CDR3 DNA reads TGTGCCAGCAGCCAGGCCCGACTAGCGGCGCAGTATTTT.

The V gene is TRBV5-6, the J gene TRBJ1-2; 8 positions agree with TRBD1. This CDR3 is 14 amino acids long. In germline, CDR1 is SGHDT, CDR2 YYEEEE. The V and J ends lost 4 bases and 5 bases, in that order; junction bases with no gene match: 7. Written as DNA, the CDR3 is TGTGCCAGCAGCGAAACAGGGGGAAGGTATGGCTACACCTTC. Translating gives CASSETGGRYGYTF. Based on the CDR3 plus reference TRBV5-6 and TRBJ1-2, the full variable domain is DAGVTQSPTHLIKTRGQQVTLRCSPKSGHDTVSWYQQALGQGPQFIFQYYEEEERQRGNFPDRFSGHQFPNYSSELNVNALLLGDSALYLCASSETGGRYGYTFGSGTRLTVV.

The chain combines TRBV29-1 with TRBJ1-4, with D unresolved. Trimming shortened V by 4 bases and J by 6 bases, and 12 bases separated the two germline ends. The CDR3 extends over 13 amino acids. Germline CDR1 SQVTM, CDR2 ANQGSEA. CDR3: CSVGRVSDEKLFF. Written as DNA, the CDR3 is TGCAGCGTTGGGAGGGTATCAGATGAAAAACTGTTTTTT.

V gene TRBV15 combines with J gene TRBJ1-4; D unclear. V was shortened by 0 bases and J by 5 bases, with 16 bases between the two germline ends. This CDR3 has 17 amino acids. The V gene's germline CDR1 is LNHNV and CDR2 YYDKDF (reference sequence). CDR3 protein: CATSRDAEGGWNEKLFF. The CDR3 DNA is TGTGCCACCAGCAGAGATGCTGAGGGCGGATGGAATGAAAAACTGTTTTTT.

V is TRBV4-3 and J is TRBJ2-2; 13 bases line up with TRBD2. CDR3 length equals 16 residues. The V gene end was trimmed by 1 base and the J gene end by 5 bases; junction bases not matched to a gene: 1. Looked up from germline, CDR1 is LGHNA and CDR2 is YSLEER. The DNA of the CDR3 is TGCGCCAGCAGCCAAGGGACTAGCGGGGGAACCGGGGAGCTGTTTTTT. Its protein is CASSQGTSGGTGELFF.

This clone came up a few times. The V and J genes are TRBV27 and TRBJ2-7; D may be TRBD1 (5 bases). Germline assignment: CDR1 MNHEY and CDR2 SMNVEV (reference sequence). V lost 2 bases and J lost 2, with 16 bases in between. CDR3 length: 16 residues. DNA of the CDR3: TGTGCCAGCAGTTTAGTCGGGCATGGGGCCACCTACGAGCAGTACTTC. Amino acids: CASSLVGHGATYEQYF.

This rearrangement joins TRBV15 to TRBJ2-1, with TRBD2 matching 13 bases. The junction had 7 bases not matched to a gene; V was cut back by 5 bases and J by 9 bases. This CDR3 contains 15 residues. Germline values: CDR1 LNHNV, CDR2 YYDKDF (reference sequence). CDR3 region: CATSGTSGRASEQFF. In DNA, the CDR3 is TGTGCCACCAGCGGTACTAGCGGGAGGGCCAGTGAGCAGTTCTTC. The full variable domain, rest sourced from reference TRBV15 and TRBJ2-1, is DAMVIQNPRYQVTQFGKPVTLSCSQTLNHNVMYWYQQKSSQAPKLLFHYYDKDFNNEADTPDNFQSRRPNTSFCFLDIRSPGLGDTAMYLCATSGTSGRASEQFFGPGTRLTVL.

The V gene is TRBV7-9, the J gene TRBJ1-1; 7 bases fit TRBD1. Germline CDR1 SEHNR, CDR2 FQNEAQ (reference sequence). This CDR3 is built from 15 residues. Trimming at V came to 5 bases and at J to 2 bases, leaving 8 bases not matched to a gene. As DNA, the CDR3 is TGTGCCAGCAGCCCAACCGGGACAGCAAACACTGAAGCTTTCTTT. As protein: CASSPTGTANTEAFF.

CDR3 in DNA: TGTGCCAGCAGCTTAGGGCTAGCGGGGGGGCTGGGCAATGAGCAGTTCTTC. Its translation is CASSLGLAGGLGNEQFF. The V gene is TRBV7-8, the J gene TRBJ2-1, with 12 positions matching TRBD2. Per germline, CDR1 SGHVS and CDR2 FQNEAQ. After removal of 1 base from V and 6 bases from J, the junction contained 7 bases not matched to a gene. The CDR3 totals 17 residues.

This clone was seen a handful of times. The gene calls are TRBV12-5 and TRBJ1-5, with D possibly being TRBD1 (6 bases). The V and J ends lost 0 bases and 3 bases respectively, with 18 bases between them. The CDR3 contains 18 residues. Germline CDR1 and CDR2: LGHNT and FRNRAP. CDR3 sequence (DNA): TGTGCTAGTGGTTTGGTACTCGGGGGGGCCAACCACAATCAGCCCCAGCATTTT. It encodes CASGLVLGGANHNQPQHF.

This clone was observed a single time. V is TRBV19 and J is TRBJ1-1, with D tentatively TRBD1 (6 bases). Between the trimmed V and J ends, which lost 3 bases and 0 bases, there was a span of 17 bases. CDR1 is LNHDA, CDR2 SQIVND, per germline (reference sequence). This CDR3 has 17 residues. The CDR3 DNA reads TGTGCCAGTAGTATTGGACCAGGGGATGTAATGAACACTGAAGCTTTCTTT. This codes for CASSIGPGDVMNTEAFF.

This clone was counted between two and nine times. The V and J genes are TRBV9 and TRBJ1-2, with D uncertain. V gave up 4 bases and J gave up 2 bases, with 15 bases separating them. This CDR3 has 15 amino acids. The germline CDR1 and CDR2 sequences are SGDLS and YYNGEE. The CDR3 loop reads CASSHLEQINYGYTF. DNA for the CDR3: TGTGCCAGCAGCCACCTGGAGCAGATCAACTATGGCTACACCTTC. Full variable domain (rest looked up from reference TRBV9 and TRBJ1-2): DSGVTQTPKHLITATGQRVTLRCSPRSGDLSVYWYQQSLDQGLQFLIQYYNGEERAKGNILERFSAQQFPDLHSELNLSSLELGDSALYFCASSHLEQINYGYTFGSGTRLTVV.

The chain has TRBV19 and TRBJ2-2; 9 nucleotides line up with TRBD1. The CDR3 runs to 16 residues. V shed 5 bases, J shed 5 bases, and the junction held 9 bases outside the gene matches. CDR1 and CDR2 (germline): LNHDA, SQIVND (reference sequence). The DNA of the CDR3 is TGTGCCAGTAGTCCCCAGGACAGGGGAATAACCGGGGAGCTGTTTTTT. Translating it yields CASSPQDRGITGELFF. The full variable domain, rest sourced from reference TRBV19 and TRBJ2-2, is DGGITQSPKYLFRKEGQNVTLSCEQNLNHDAMYWYRQDPGQGLRLIYYSQIVNDFQKGDIAEGYSVSREKKESFPLTVTSAQKNPTAFYLCASSPQDRGITGELFFGEGSRLTVL.

V gene TRBV10-3 combines with J gene TRBJ2-1, with 8 bases that match TRBD2. This CDR3 is 16 amino acids long. J lost 9 bases, V lost 2 bases, and 12 bases had no gene match. The V gene's germline CDR1 is ENHRY and CDR2 SYGVKD. The CDR3 region is CAISESLDLRGGEQFF. The CDR3 DNA follows: TGTGCCATCAGTGAGAGTCTTGATTTACGGGGGGGTGAGCAGTTCTTC.

This chain joins TRBV7-9 and TRBJ2-3, with TRBD2 as a possible D gene (5 bases). This CDR3 has 16 amino acids. Germline V gene lookup returns CDR1 SEHNR and CDR2 FQNEAQ (reference sequence). V lost 4 bases, J lost 1 base, and 15 bases lay in between. The CDR3 protein is CASSSRVGVGTDTQYF. The CDR3 DNA reads as TGTGCCAGCAGCTCTCGTGTCGGGGTTGGCACAGATACGCAGTATTTT.

CDR3 nucleotides: TGTGCCAGCAGCAAGACAGGGGGCCCGCTGGGCACTGAAGCTTTCTTT. Translated, it gives CASSKTGGPLGTEAFF. The V gene is TRBV14, the J gene TRBJ1-1; TRBD1 aligns across 10 bases. In germline, CDR1 is SGHDN, CDR2 FVKESK. V lost 5 bases and J lost 4; bases outside the gene matches: 10. This CDR3 contains 16 residues.